The rows below give T cell receptor beta chains drawn from one sample of a study of blood T cells in healthy people across ages. TCRdb reprocessed the 5' RACE reads via MiXCR and lists one record per CDR3 protein. The profile shows roughly 800,000 distinct CDR3 sequences, more than 45% of them singletons. Source material: blood. The receptors originated from a man aged 25 to 40 in good health. CDR3s include the opening cysteine and the closing phenylalanine or tryptophan. A D gene is named only where the DNA matches it firmly. Clone size, where shown, is once, few, many, or a class for clones that have expanded.

D	V	size	J	CDR3	DNA
TRBD2	TRBV20-1	NA	TRBJ2-7	CSAATQREFVEQYF	TGCAGTGCCGCTACCCAGCGGGAGTTCGTCGAGCAGTACTTC
TRBD2	TRBV2	NA	TRBJ2-1	CASRLAGSEQFF	TGTGCCAGTCGACTAGCGGGCAGTGAGCAGTTCTTC
TRBD1	TRBV5-1	NA	TRBJ2-1	CASSFDTGGTGGSNEQFF	TGCGCCAGCAGCTTTGACACCGGCGGGACAGGGGGGAGCAATGAGCAGTTCTTC
NA	TRBV7-2	few	TRBJ1-2	CASSLEAGAWGYTF	TGTGCCAGCAGCTTAGAGGCCGGGGCGTGGGGCTACACCTTC
NA	TRBV20-1	few	TRBJ2-3	CSARVSGSDTQYF	TGCAGTGCTAGAGTTTCAGGGTCAGATACGCAGTATTTT
TRBD1	TRBV15	NA	TRBJ2-1	CATSRGQGGNEQFF	TGTGCCACCAGCAGGGGACAGGGTGGGAATGAGCAGTTCTTC
NA	TRBV20-1	few	TRBJ2-7	CSARDQKTGSPYEQYF	TGCAGTGCTAGAGACCAAAAGACAGGATCCCCCTACGAGCAGTACTTC
NA	TRBV7-2	NA	TRBJ2-7	CASSFSEGSEQYF	TGTGCCAGCAGCTTTTCAGAGGGAAGCGAGCAGTACTTC
NA	TRBV15	few	TRBJ2-7	CATSGRTGVGQYF	TGTGCCACCAGCGGAAGGACTGGGGTCGGTCAGTACTTC
NA	TRBV20-1	NA	TRBJ2-7	CSAMPGQTFSCEQYF	TGCAGTGCTATGCCCGGGCAGACCTTCTCCTGCGAGCAGTACTTC
NA	TRBV4-3	NA	TRBJ1-6	CASSQDRANNSPLHF	TGCGCCAGCAGCCAAGACAGGGCCAATAATTCACCCCTCCACTTT
NA	TRBV11-2	NA	TRBJ2-5	CASGPRRSQETQYF	TGTGCCAGCGGCCCCAGACGTAGCCAAGAGACCCAGTACTTC
NA	TRBV7-2	NA	TRBJ2-1	CASSLSLSGGQNEQFF	TGTGCCAGCAGCTTGTCCTTATCCGGGGGGCAAAATGAGCAGTTCTTC
NA	TRBV6-1	NA	TRBJ1-5	CASSASSNSNQPQHF	TGTGCCAGCAGTGCGTCCAGCAATAGCAATCAGCCCCAGCATTTT
NA	TRBV4-3	NA	TRBJ2-7	CASSQSLRVLPPSEQYF	TGCGCCAGCAGCCAAAGTTTAAGGGTCCTACCCCCCTCCGAGCAGTACTTC
TRBD2	TRBV6-1	NA	TRBJ2-1	CASSLRGLAGRNEQFF	TGTGCCAGCAGCCTAAGGGGACTAGCGGGGCGGAATGAGCAGTTCTTC
NA	TRBV6-1	NA	TRBJ1-6	CASRTEGSPLHF	TGTGCCAGCAGGACGGAGGGATCACCCCTCCACTTT
NA	TRBV12-3/TRBV12-4	few	TRBJ2-3	CASSFLVGTSTDTQYF	TGTGCCAGCAGTTTCTTGGTAGGAACCTCCACAGATACGCAGTATTTT